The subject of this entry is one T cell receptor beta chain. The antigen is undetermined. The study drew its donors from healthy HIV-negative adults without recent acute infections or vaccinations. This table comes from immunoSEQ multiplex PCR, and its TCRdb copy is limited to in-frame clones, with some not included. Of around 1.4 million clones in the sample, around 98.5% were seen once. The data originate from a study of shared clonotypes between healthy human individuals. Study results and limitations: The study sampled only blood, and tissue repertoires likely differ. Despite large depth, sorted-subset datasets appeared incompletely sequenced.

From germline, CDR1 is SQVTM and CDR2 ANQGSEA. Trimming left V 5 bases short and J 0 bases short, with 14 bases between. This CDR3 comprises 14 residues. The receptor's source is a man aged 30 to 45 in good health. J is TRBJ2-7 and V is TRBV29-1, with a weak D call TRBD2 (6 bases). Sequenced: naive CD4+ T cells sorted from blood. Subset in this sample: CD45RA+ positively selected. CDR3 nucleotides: TGCAGCGTTTTGGCGGGATCAAGCTCCTACGAGCAGTACTTC. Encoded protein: CSVLAGSSSYEQYF.